The T cell receptor beta chain described here comes from a study of technical replicates of blood from several donors. In germline, CDR1 is GTSNPN, CDR2 SVGIG (reference sequence). V gave up 0 bases and J gave up 4 bases, with 9 bases separating them. This CDR3 is 13 amino acids long. TCRdb's table, derived via immunoSEQ multiplex PCR, lists solely in-frame clones and lacks some. In the table there are about 80,000 clones, about 91% of which are singletons. The origin of this receptor is a human donor in good health. The genes are TRBV30 and TRBJ1-2; D remains unclear. The sequenced material came from T cells isolated from PBMCs. In DNA form, the CDR3 reads TGTGCCTGGAGTGTTTCGTCAGGCTATGGCTACACCTTC. Translating gives CAWSVSSGYGYTF.